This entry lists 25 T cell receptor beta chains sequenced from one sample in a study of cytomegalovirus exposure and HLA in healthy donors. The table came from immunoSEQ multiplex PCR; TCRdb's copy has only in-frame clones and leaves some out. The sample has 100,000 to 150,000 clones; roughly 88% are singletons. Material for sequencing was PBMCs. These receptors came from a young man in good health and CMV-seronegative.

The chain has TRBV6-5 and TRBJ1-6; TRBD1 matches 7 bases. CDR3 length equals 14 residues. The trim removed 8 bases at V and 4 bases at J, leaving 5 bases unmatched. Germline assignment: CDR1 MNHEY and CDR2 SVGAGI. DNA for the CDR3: TGTGCCAGCGGCCTGGGACAGTATAATTCACCCCTCCACTTT. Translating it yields CASGLGQYNSPLHF.

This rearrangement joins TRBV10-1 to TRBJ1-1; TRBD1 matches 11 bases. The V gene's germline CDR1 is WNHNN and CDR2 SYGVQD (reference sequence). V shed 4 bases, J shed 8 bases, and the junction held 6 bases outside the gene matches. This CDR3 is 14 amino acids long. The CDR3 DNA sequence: TGCGCCAGCAGTGCCCGGACAGGGGGCAGCGAAGCTTTCTTT. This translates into CASSARTGGSEAFF.

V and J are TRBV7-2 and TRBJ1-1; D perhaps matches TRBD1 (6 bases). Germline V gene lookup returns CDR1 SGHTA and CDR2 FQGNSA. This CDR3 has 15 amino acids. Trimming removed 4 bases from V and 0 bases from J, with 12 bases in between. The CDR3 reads CASSSRSGVNTEAFF. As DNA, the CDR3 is TGTGCCAGCAGCTCCCGGTCAGGGGTGAACACTGAAGCTTTCTTT.

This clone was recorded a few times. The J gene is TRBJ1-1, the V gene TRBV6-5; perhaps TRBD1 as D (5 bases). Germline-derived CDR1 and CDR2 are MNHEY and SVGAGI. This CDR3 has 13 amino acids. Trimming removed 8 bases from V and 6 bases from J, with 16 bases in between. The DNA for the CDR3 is TGTGCCAGCTCCTGGGGGGTGGGCGCTGAAGCTTTCTTT. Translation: CASSWGVGAEAFF.

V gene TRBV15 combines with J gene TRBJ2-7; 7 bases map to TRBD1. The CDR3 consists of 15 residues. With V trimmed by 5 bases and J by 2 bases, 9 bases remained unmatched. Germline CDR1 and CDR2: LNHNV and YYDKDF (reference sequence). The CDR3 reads CATSGRQGGAYEQYF. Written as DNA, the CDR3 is TGTGCCACCAGCGGACGACAGGGTGGGGCCTACGAGCAGTACTTC.

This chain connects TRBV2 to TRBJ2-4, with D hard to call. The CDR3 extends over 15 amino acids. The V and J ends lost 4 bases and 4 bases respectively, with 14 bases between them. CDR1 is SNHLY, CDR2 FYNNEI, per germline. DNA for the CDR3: TGTGCCAGCAGTGTTAATCCTAACCTGAAAAACATTCAGTACTTC. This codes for CASSVNPNLKNIQYF.

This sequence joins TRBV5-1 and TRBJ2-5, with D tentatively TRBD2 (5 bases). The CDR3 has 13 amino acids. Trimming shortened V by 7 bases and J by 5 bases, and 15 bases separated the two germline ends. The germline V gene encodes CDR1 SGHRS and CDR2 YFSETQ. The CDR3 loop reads CASSRLPGETQYF. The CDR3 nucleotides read TGCGCCAGCTCTAGACTACCCGGGGAGACCCAGTACTTC.

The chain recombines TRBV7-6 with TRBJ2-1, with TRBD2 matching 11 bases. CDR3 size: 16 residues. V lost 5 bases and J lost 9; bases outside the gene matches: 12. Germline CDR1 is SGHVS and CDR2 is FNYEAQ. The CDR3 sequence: CASSTRRLAGGSEQFF. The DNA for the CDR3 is TGTGCCAGCAGCACTCGGAGGCTAGCGGGAGGAAGTGAGCAGTTCTTC.

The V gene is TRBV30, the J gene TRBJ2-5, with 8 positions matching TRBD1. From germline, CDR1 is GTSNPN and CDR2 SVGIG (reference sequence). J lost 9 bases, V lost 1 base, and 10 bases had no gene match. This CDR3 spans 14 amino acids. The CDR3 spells CAWSGGQGYLAQYF. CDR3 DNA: TGTGCCTGGAGTGGCGGACAGGGCTACCTGGCCCAGTACTTC. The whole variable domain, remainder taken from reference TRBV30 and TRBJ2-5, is SQTIHQWPATLVQPVGSPLSLECTVEGTSNPNLYWYRQAAGRGLQLLFYSVGIGQISSEVPQNLSASRPQDRQFILSSKKLLLSDSGFYLCAWSGGQGYLAQYFGPGTRLLVL.

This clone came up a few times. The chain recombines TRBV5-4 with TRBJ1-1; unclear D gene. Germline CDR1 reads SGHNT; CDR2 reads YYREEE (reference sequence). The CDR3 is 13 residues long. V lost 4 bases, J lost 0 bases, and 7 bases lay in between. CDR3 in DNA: TGTGCCAGCAGCCCTAGTATGAACACTGAAGCTTTCTTT. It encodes CASSPSMNTEAFF.

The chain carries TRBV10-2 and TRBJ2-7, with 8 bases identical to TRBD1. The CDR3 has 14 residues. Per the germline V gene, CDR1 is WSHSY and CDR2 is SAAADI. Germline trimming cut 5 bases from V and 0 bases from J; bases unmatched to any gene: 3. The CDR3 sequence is CASSLQGGSYEQYF. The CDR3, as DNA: TGCGCCAGCAGTTTACAGGGGGGCTCCTACGAGCAGTACTTC.

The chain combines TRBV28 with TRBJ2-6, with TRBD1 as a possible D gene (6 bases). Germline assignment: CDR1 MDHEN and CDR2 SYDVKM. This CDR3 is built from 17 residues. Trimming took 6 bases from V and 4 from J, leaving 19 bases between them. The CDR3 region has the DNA TGTGCCAGCAGCGAACAGGGTACTAGTTCCGGGGCCAACGTCCTGACTTTC. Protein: CASSEQGTSSGANVLTF.

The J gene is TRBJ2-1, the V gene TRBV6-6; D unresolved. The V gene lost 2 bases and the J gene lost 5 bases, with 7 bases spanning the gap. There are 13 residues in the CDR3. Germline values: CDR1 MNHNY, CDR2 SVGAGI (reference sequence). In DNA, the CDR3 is TGTGCCAGCAGTTACGCGTCAAACAATGAGCAGTTCTTC. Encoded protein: CASSYASNNEQFF.

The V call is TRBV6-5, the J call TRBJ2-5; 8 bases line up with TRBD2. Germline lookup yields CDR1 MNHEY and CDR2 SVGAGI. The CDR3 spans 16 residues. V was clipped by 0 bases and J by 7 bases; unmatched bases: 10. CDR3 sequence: CASSYSFSGGAGTQYF. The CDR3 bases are TGTGCCAGCAGTTACTCTTTTTCCGGGGGGGCCGGGACCCAGTACTTC.

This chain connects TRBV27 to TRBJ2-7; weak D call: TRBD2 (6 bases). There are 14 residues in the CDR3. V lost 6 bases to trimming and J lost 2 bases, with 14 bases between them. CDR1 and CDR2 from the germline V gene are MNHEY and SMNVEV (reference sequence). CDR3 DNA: TGTGCCAGCAGAAACCGGGAGACACCCTACGAGCAGTACTTC. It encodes CASRNRETPYEQYF.

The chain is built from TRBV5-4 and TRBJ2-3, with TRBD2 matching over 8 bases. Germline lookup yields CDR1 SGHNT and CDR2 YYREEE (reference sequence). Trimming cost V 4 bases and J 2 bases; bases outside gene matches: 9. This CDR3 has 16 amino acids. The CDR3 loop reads CASSETTGGHTDTQYF. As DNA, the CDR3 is TGTGCCAGCAGCGAAACCACGGGGGGGCACACAGATACGCAGTATTTT.

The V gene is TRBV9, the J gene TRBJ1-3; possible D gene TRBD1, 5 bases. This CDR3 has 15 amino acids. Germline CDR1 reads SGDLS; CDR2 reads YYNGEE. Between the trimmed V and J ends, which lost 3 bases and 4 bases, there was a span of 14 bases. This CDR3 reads CASSARATLGNTIYF. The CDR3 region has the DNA TGTGCCAGCAGCGCCAGGGCAACCCTGGGAAACACCATATATTTT. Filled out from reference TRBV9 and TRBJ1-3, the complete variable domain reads DSGVTQTPKHLITATGQRVTLRCSPRSGDLSVYWYQQSLDQGLQFLIQYYNGEERAKGNILERFSAQQFPDLHSELNLSSLELGDSALYFCASSARATLGNTIYFGEGSWLTVV.

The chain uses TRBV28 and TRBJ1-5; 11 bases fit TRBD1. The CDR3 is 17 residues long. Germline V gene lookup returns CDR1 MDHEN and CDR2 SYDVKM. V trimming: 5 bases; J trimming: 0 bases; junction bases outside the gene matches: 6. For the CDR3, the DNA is TGTGCCAGCAGTGAATCCGGGACAGGGGGTAGCAATCAGCCCCAGCATTTT. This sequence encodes CASSESGTGGSNQPQHF.

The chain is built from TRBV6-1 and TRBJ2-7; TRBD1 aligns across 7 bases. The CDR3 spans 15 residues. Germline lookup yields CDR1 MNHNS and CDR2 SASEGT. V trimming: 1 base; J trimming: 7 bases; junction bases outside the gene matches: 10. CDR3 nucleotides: TGTGCCAGCAGTGAAGGGACAGGACGGCCCTTTGAGCAGTACTTC. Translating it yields CASSEGTGRPFEQYF.

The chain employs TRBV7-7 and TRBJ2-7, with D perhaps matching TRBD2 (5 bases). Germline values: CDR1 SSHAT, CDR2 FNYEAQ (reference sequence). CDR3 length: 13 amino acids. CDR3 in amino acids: CASSPEGLGEQYF. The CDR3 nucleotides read TGTGCTAGCTCCCCTGAGGGATTGGGGGAGCAGTACTTC.

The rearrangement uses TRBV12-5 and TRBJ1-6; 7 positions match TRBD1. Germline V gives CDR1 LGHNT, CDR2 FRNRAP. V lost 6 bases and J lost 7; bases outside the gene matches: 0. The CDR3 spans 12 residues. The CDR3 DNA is TGTGCTAGTGGGACAGGGAATTCACCCCTCCACTTT. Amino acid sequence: CASGTGNSPLHF. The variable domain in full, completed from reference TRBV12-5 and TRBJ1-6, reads DARVTQTPRHKVTEMGQEVTMRCQPILGHNTVFWYRQTMMQGLELLAYFRNRAPLDDSGMPKDRFSAEMPDATLATLKIQPSEPRDSAVYFCASGTGNSPLHFGNGTRLTVT.

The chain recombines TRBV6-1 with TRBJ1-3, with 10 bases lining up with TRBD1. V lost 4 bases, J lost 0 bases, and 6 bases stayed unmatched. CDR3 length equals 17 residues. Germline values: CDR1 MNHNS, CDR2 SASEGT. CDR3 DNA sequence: TGTGCCAGCAGTGGACGGGACAGGGGAGACTCTGGAAACACCATATATTTT. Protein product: CASSGRDRGDSGNTIYF.

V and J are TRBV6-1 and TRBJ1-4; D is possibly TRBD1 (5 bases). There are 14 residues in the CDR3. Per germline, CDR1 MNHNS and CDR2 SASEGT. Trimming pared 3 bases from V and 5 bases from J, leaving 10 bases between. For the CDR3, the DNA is TGTGCCAGCAGTGACCAGGGAAAGAATGAAAAACTGTTTTTT. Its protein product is CASSDQGKNEKLFF.

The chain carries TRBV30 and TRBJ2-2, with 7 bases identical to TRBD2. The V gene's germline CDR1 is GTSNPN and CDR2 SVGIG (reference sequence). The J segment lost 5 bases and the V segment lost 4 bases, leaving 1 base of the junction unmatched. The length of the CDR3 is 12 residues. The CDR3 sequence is CAWNSGTGELFF. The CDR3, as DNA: TGTGCCTGGAATAGCGGGACCGGGGAGCTGTTTTTT.

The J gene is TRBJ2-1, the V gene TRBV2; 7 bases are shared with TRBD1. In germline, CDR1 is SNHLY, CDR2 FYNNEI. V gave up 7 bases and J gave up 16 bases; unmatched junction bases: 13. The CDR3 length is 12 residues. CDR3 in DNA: TGTGCCAGCACCGAAAATTCGGGACAGCTTTTCTTC. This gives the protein CASTENSGQLFF.